This TCR beta chain was sequenced during a study of blood T cell repertoires in COVID-19 (dated by TCRdb to about 2020). The study in broad terms: Samples covering the acute and convalescent phases of COVID-19 were provided by collaborators in the United States, Italy and Spain. Where available, HLA class I and class II types were obtained from metadata supplied by the sample provider rather than from assay-based typing. The dataset comprised deeply sampled blood TCRbeta repertoires from subjects exposed to, actively infected with, or recovered from COVID-19. The sample metadata nearly always contained a de-identified subject ID, COVID-19 status, age in years and sex. The material from the prospective study consisted of cDNA or gDNA derived from T cells, B-cell-depleted T cells, or PBMCs. The repertoires were released in a freely available public database intended as a resource for research on the immune response to SARS-CoV-2. Samples were obtained from the ongoing ImmuneRACE study (first 160 participants) and from 1,254 subjects provided by 6 global collaborators. Findings and caveats that apply to the study as a whole: How much clinical and demographic metadata was included differed by source and by participant, and the metadata was provided uncurated.

Samples from volunteer blood donors who had recovered from COVID-19 were contributed by a second Seattle source. Each collaborating institution followed its own protocols to collect whole blood in K2EDTA tubes. For TCRbeta analysis, collaborators shipped samples in one of three forms: frozen whole blood, isolated PBMCs, or DNA extracted from either of those sample types. TCRbeta CDR3 regions were amplified from genomic DNA using the immunoSEQ Assay, a bias-controlled multiplex PCR. As for how the authors treated the data: Within the assay, amplification of reference gene primers was used to estimate how many nucleated cells each sample contained. To quantify the absolute abundance of each unique TCRbeta CDR3 rearrangement, sequence reads were collapsed and filtered. For each sample, productive Simpson clonality was calculated by taking the square root of Simpson's diversity index across productive rearrangements. TCRdb took this table from immuneACCESS and kept in-frame rearrangements with V and J called. Such tables lack part of the clones; where checked against another copy, unresolved V genes explain under half of the gap, and the rest is unexplained. That table gives V, J and clone size, and the DNA gave D and trimming. In all, the sample holds about 240,000 clones, and about 83% of those were seen once. The ten largest account for around 2% of the sample.

With regard to this clone: Its antigen has not been determined. No base qualities exist here, and no much larger clone lies one base off it.

Input material: peripheral blood. This TCR came from a man aged 30 to 39 who had recovered from COVID-19.

The CDR3 protein sequence reads: CASSPRTGTTGELFF. The nucleotide sequence is given as TGTGCCAGCAGTCCCAGGACAGGGACAACCGGGGAGCTGTTTTTT. This sequence uses TRBV28 and TRBJ2-2, with 8 bases in between that match TRBD1. CDR1 and CDR2, per the germline V gene, are MDHEN and SYDVKM. The CDR3 runs 15 residues from the cysteine to the phenylalanine. The retained sequence is limited to the CDR3, 45 bases, with the frame set at the first base. Clipping removes 5 bases from V and 5 bases from J, with 7 as the unmatched junction base count. Here the CDR3 is joined to the reference TRBV28 and TRBJ2-2 genes, and the full variable domain is: DVKVTQSSRYLVKRTGEKVFLECVQDMDHENMFWYRQDPGLGLRLIYFSYDVKMKEKGDIPEGYSVSREKKERFSLILESASTNQTSMYLCASSPRTGTTGELFFGEGSRLTVL.